This entry lists 8 T cell receptor beta chains sequenced from one sample in a study of blood T cells in healthy people across ages. Next came a second PCR, run for about 7 to 12 cycles, which used a sample-barcoded 5' primer along with a J-beta primer mix. Via MiXCR, TCRdb re-called the 5' RACE reads, giving one row per CDR3 protein. Of roughly 800,000 distinct CDR3 sequences listed, about 36% are singletons. Sequenced sample: blood. These receptors were obtained from a man aged 18 to 30 in good health.

In the case of this clonotype: The junction shows a germline mismatch at one end, possibly a read error. V and J are TRBV10-3 and TRBJ2-1; either TRBD1 or TRBD2 may fit D (7 bases each). The CDR3 sequence is 17 residues long. The germline V gene has CDR1 ENHRY and CDR2 SYGVKD. The CDR3 region has the DNA TGTGCCATCAGTCCCCGGGGAGGGGGCCTTTCCTACAGTGAGCAGTTCTTC. Protein sequence: CAISPRGGGLSYSEQFF.

This clonotype was observed a handful of times. The rearrangement joins TRBV20-1 to TRBJ2-6; D not resolved. CDR3 length: 14 amino acids. Germline loops: CDR1 DFQATT, CDR2 SNEGSKA (reference sequence). Trimming left V 3 bases short and J 0 bases short, with 6 bases between. The CDR3 DNA reads TGCAGTGCTAGTGAAAACTCTGGGGCCAACGTCCTGACTTTC. This codes for CSASENSGANVLTF.

This clonotype was counted only a few times. This sequence joins TRBV28 and TRBJ2-3; 12 nucleotides line up with TRBD2. The CDR3 has 16 amino acids. With 3 bases clipped from V and 3 bases from J, the junction kept 4 bases outside the gene matches. Germline V gene lookup returns CDR1 MDHEN and CDR2 SYDVKM. The CDR3 DNA reads as TGTGCCAGCAGTTTGCTAGCGGGGGGGCGGACAGATACGCAGTATTTT. It translates to CASSLLAGGRTDTQYF.

Only a few counts were recorded for this clonotype. The V gene is TRBV6-6, the J gene TRBJ2-3; perhaps D is TRBD1 or TRBD2 (5 bases each). Germline CDR1 MNHNY, CDR2 SVGAGI (reference sequence). Trimming removed 2 bases at V and 0 bases at J, with 15 bases between. The CDR3 has 17 residues. The CDR3 loop reads CASSYTGTPPSTDTQYF. CDR3 nucleotides: TGTGCCAGCAGTTACACCGGGACCCCGCCTAGCACAGATACGCAGTATTTT.

This clonotype is a singleton in its sample. The rearrangement joins TRBV11-1 to TRBJ2-7; D is possibly TRBD1 (5 bases). V was clipped by 5 bases and J by 7 bases, with 21 bases between them. The CDR3 spans 15 residues. The germline V gene encodes CDR1 SGHAT and CDR2 FQDESV (reference sequence). In DNA, the CDR3 is TGTGCCAGCAGCCCTGCAGGGCAGGCACGCGATGAGCAGTACTTC. It specifies CASSPAGQARDEQYF.

This clonotype was seen repeatedly, ten times or more. The V and J genes are TRBV7-9 and TRBJ2-6, with 10 bases matching TRBD1. The CDR3 totals 19 residues. Germline CDR1 reads SEHNR; CDR2 reads FQNEAQ (reference sequence). With V trimmed by 5 bases and J by 1 base, 11 bases remained unmatched. The CDR3 loop reads CASSIDAGTGVSGANVLTF. Written as DNA, the CDR3 is TGTGCCAGCAGCATAGACGCCGGGACAGGGGTTTCTGGGGCCAACGTCCTGACTTTC. Complete variable domain (other parts from reference TRBV7-9 and TRBJ2-6): DTGVSQNPRHKITKRGQNVTFRCDPISEHNRLYWYRQTLGQGPEFLTYFQNEAQLEKSRLLSDRFSAERPKGSFSTLEIQRTEQGDSAMYLCASSIDAGTGVSGANVLTFGAGSRLTVL.

This clonotype was observed many times. V usage is TRBV7-2 and J usage is TRBJ2-7; 8 positions match TRBD1. This CDR3 region has 15 residues. From germline, CDR1 is SGHTA and CDR2 FQGNSA. V was pared by 1 base and J by 0 bases, with 2 bases of the junction left unmatched. The CDR3 sequence: CASSLEQGGSYEQYF. CDR3 bases: TGTGCCAGCAGCTTAGAACAGGGGGGCTCCTACGAGCAGTACTTC.

This rearrangement joins TRBV14 to TRBJ2-6; no firm D call. Trimming took 1 base from V and 0 from J, leaving 10 bases between them. This CDR3 is built from 17 residues. CDR1 is SGHDN and CDR2 is FVKESK in the germline V gene. The CDR3 is CASSQVWRISGANVLTF. The CDR3 DNA reads as TGTGCCAGCAGCCAAGTCTGGCGGATCTCTGGGGCCAACGTCCTGACTTTC.